This T cell receptor (beta chain) was observed in a study of radiotherapy plus CTLA-4 blockade in lung cancer. Study-level findings and limits: How blood T cell clones changed early, along with interferon-beta, reportedly forecast response best.

With respect to this clone: Its specificity is unknown.

Profiled with immunoSEQ multiplex PCR; TCRdb holds only in-frame clones, not every one. The sample lists 30,000 to 45,000 clones, 72% occurring once. V trimming: 1 base; J trimming: 4 bases; junction bases outside the gene matches: 2. This CDR3 is built from 14 residues. Germline V gene data show CDR1 as SGHTA and CDR2 as FQGNSA. Source: peripheral blood, taken from a patient treated with radiotherapy plus ipilimumab. The J gene is TRBJ1-2, the V gene TRBV7-2, with TRBD1 matching over 8 bases. This TCR was recovered from a human donor with non-small cell lung cancer who had stable disease on radiotherapy plus ipilimumab. For the CDR3, the DNA is TGTGCCAGCAGCTTAGAGGGACAGGCCTATGGCTACACCTTC. Encoded protein: CASSLEGQAYGYTF.